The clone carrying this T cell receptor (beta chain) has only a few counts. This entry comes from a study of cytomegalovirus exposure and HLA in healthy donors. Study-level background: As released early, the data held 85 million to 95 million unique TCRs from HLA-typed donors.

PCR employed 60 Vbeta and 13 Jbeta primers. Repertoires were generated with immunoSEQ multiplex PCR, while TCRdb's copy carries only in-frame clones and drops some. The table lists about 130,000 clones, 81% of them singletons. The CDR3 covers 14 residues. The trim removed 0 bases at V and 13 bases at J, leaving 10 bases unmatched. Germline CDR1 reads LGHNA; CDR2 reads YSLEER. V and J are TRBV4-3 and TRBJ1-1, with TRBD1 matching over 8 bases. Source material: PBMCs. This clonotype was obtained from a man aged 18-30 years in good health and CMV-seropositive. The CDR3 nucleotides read TGCGCCAGCAGCCAAGAACCAAGGGCAGGGGGCGATTTCTTT. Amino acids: CASSQEPRAGGDFF.